This T cell receptor (beta chain) derives from a study of blood T cell repertoires in COVID-19. About the research overall: Researchers got acute and convalescent COVID-19 samples from the United States, Italy and Spain. The analysed material was cDNA or gDNA that came from T cells, B-cell-depleted T cells, or PBMCs.

In the original workflow: Estimates of nucleated cell counts were drawn from the amplification of reference gene primers. Using immunoSEQ multiplex PCR, the repertoire was profiled, and TCRdb retains in-frame clones only, with some absent. V and J calls and clone size are copied from that table; D and trimming were computed from the DNA. The sample lists about 110,000 clones; 75% to 85% were seen once. This CDR3 comprises 16 residues. Germline V gives CDR1 ENHRY, CDR2 SYGVKD. V trimming: 0 bases; J trimming: 7 bases; junction bases outside the gene matches: 7. Sequencing used peripheral blood. The receptor was isolated from a woman aged 80 or older with active or convalescent COVID-19. V and J are TRBV10-3 and TRBJ2-1, with 9 nucleotides matching TRBD2. The DNA of the CDR3 is TGTGCCATCAGTGAGTCCCCCCTAGCGGGAACGAATGAGCAGTTCTTC. Translating it yields CAISESPLAGTNEQFF.